This T cell receptor beta chain was profiled in a study of blood T cell repertoires in COVID-19 (dated by TCRdb to between 2020 and 2021). Background for the entire study: Collaborator samples came from the United States, Italy and Spain and covered acute and convalescent phases of COVID-19. The material from the prospective study consisted of cDNA or gDNA derived from T cells, B-cell-depleted T cells, or PBMCs. The dataset comprised deeply sampled blood TCRbeta repertoires from subjects exposed to, actively infected with, or recovered from COVID-19. The repertoires were made available in a free public database intended to serve as a resource for research on the immune response to SARS-CoV-2. The samples were drawn from two sources: the first 160 participants of the ongoing ImmuneRACE study, and 950 to 1,500 subjects contributed by 6 global collaborators. The sample metadata nearly always contained a de-identified subject ID, COVID-19 status, age in years and sex. Where available, HLA class I and class II types were obtained from metadata supplied by the sample provider rather than from assay-based typing.

The study at large found these results: The quantity of clinical and demographic metadata differed by source and by participant and was supplied without curation.

The CDR3 runs 14 residues from the cysteine to the phenylalanine. This entry keeps only the CDR3 DNA: 42 bases, framed from base 1. Reading the germline V gene (reference sequence) gives CDR1 MNHEY and CDR2 SMNVEV. Trimming takes 2 bases from V and 2 bases from J, and the germline ends sit 8 bases apart. Each collaborating institution followed its own protocols to collect whole blood in K2EDTA tubes. For TCRbeta analysis, collaborators shipped samples as frozen whole blood, isolated PBMCs, or DNA extracted from either of those sample types. This clone has only one observation. Its target antigen remains unknown. The record has no base qualities; no much larger clone is one base away. TCRbeta CDR3 regions were amplified from genomic DNA using the immunoSEQ Assay, a bias-controlled multiplex PCR. Per the source publication's procedure: The number of nucleated cells in each sample was estimated by amplification of reference gene primers within the assay. To quantify the absolute abundance of each unique TCRbeta CDR3 rearrangement, sequence reads were collapsed and filtered. For each sample, productive Simpson clonality was calculated as the square root of Simpson's diversity index across productive rearrangements. TCRdb took this table from immuneACCESS and kept in-frame rearrangements with V and J called. Such tables lack part of the clones; where checked against another copy, unresolved V genes explain under half of the gap, and the rest is unexplained. That table gives V, J and clone size, and the DNA gave D and trimming. The sample yields about 39,000 clones; roughly 87% were counted once. Roughly a fifth of the sample is taken by the ten largest.

The chain couples TRBV27 to TRBJ2-3, with no confident D gene call. Source material: peripheral blood. The sequence came from a man aged 55 to 70 with acute or convalescent COVID-19. The DNA sequence is given as TGTGCCAGCAGTTTAGGGCAGTCCACAGATACGCAGTATTTT. Its product reads: CASSLGQSTDTQYF.